These 23 T cell receptor beta chains share one sample of origin, sequenced in a study of T cell repertoires in cytomegalovirus infection (dated by TCRdb to the late 2010s). In light of the paper, this sample's treatment or condition label describes: in vitro stimulation with specific CMV peptide epitopes to enrich CMV-specific T cells. No antigens are known for them. This sample was sequenced with an Illumina HiSeq 1500. The public reads were reprocessed in TCRdb via fastp at Q25 and MiXCR, keeping in-frame beta chains. Merged by CDR3 protein, the rows form single entries marked with the most common genes and DNA. The table for this sample lists around 540,000 distinct CDR3 sequences; 30% to 35% of them were counted only once. 15% to 20% of the sample is taken by the ten largest. The sample in question was cultured PBMCs, obtained from culture after CMV antigen stimulation. The receptors were sampled from a human donor in good health (CMV status not recorded). Some clones in this sample may be carry-over from other donors' samples.

This clonotype was counted only a few times. V usage is TRBV19 and J usage is TRBJ2-3; a possible D gene is TRBD2 (5 bases). Germline values: CDR1 LNHDA, CDR2 SQIVND (reference sequence). Deletions cut 3 bases from V and 2 bases from J, with 9 bases between. The CDR3 is made up of 14 amino acids. CDR3 protein: CASSMRVNTDTQYF. CDR3 bases: TGTGCCAGTAGTATGAGGGTCAACACAGATACGCAGTATTTT.

The genes are TRBV10-3 and TRBJ2-1; 12 bases align to TRBD2. Germline loops: CDR1 ENHRY, CDR2 SYGVKD. The CDR3 contains 16 residues. The J segment lost 8 bases and the V segment lost 0 bases, leaving 5 bases of the junction unmatched. The CDR3 here is CAISESGASGRDEQFF. DNA for the CDR3: TGTGCCATCAGTGAGTCTGGGGCTAGCGGGAGGGATGAGCAGTTCTTC.

This clonotype was observed a single time. V usage is TRBV7-9 and J usage is TRBJ2-1; D perhaps matches TRBD2 (5 bases). Per germline, CDR1 SEHNR and CDR2 FQNEAQ (reference sequence). The CDR3 covers 13 residues. V lost 7 bases to trimming and J lost 7 bases, with 14 bases between them. The CDR3 here is CASTPGFSNEQFF. The CDR3 bases are TGTGCCAGCACCCCGGGGTTCTCGAATGAGCAGTTCTTC.

Only a few counts were recorded for this clonotype. For the CDR3, the DNA is TGTGCCAGCAGTCAAGGACTAGCGGGAGGGACCGGGGAGCTGTTTTTT. Translation: CASSQGLAGGTGELFF. This chain uses TRBV6-1 with TRBJ2-2; 15 bases are a match to TRBD2. V lost 5 bases, J lost 5 bases, and 3 bases stayed unmatched. The CDR3 is made up of 16 amino acids. Germline lookup yields CDR1 MNHNS and CDR2 SASEGT.

This sequence joins TRBV12-3 or TRBV12-4 and TRBJ1-1, with D possibly being TRBD1 (5 bases). The V and J ends lost 3 bases and 4 bases respectively, with 15 bases between them. The CDR3 sequence is 15 residues long. CDR3 sequence reads: CASSLSGSGGTEAFF. For the CDR3, the DNA is TGTGCCAGCAGTTTGTCAGGGTCGGGTGGCACTGAAGCTTTCTTT.

The rearrangement uses TRBV19 and TRBJ1-6, with D possibly matching TRBD1 (6 bases). V was shortened by 3 bases and J by 6 bases, with 15 bases between the two germline ends. The CDR3 has 16 amino acids. In germline, CDR1 is LNHDA, CDR2 SQIVND (reference sequence). The CDR3 DNA sequence: TGTGCCAGTAGTATGTTATGGGGGGCTCGTAATTCACCCCTCCACTTT. Translation gives CASSMLWGARNSPLHF.

V gene TRBV27 combines with J gene TRBJ2-3, with D unresolved. CDR3 length: 14 residues. With 6 bases removed from V and 0 bases from J, the gap between germline ends came to 10 bases. CDR1 and CDR2 (germline): MNHEY, SMNVEV (reference sequence). In DNA, the CDR3 is TGTGCCAGCAGCCCGACCCGGAGCACAGATACGCAGTATTTT. Translated, it gives CASSPTRSTDTQYF.

This chain links TRBV28 with TRBJ1-2; D gene uncertain. The CDR3 contains 13 residues. Trimming shortened V by 7 bases and J by 2 bases, and 11 bases separated the two germline ends. The germline gives CDR1 MDHEN, CDR2 SYDVKM. This chain's CDR3 is CASTPFGNYGYTF. The CDR3 region has the DNA TGTGCCAGCACACCGTTTGGGAACTATGGCTACACCTTC.

The J gene is TRBJ2-3, the V gene TRBV7-3; D possibly uses TRBD1 or TRBD2 (5 bases each). This CDR3 contains 14 residues. Between the trimmed V and J ends, which lost 5 bases and 8 bases, there was a span of 17 bases. Germline loops: CDR1 SGHTA, CDR2 FQGTGA. CDR3 sequence reads: CASSPGTPGGTQYF. CDR3 DNA sequence: TGTGCCAGCAGCCCTGGGACCCCTGGGGGTACGCAGTATTTT.

This chain joins TRBV4-2 and TRBJ2-1; 11 bases line up with TRBD2. Germline trimming cut 4 bases from V and 10 bases from J; bases unmatched to any gene: 3. CDR3 length equals 13 residues. The germline CDR1 and CDR2 sequences are LGHNA and YNFKEQ. Here the CDR3 DNA reads TGTGCCAGCAGCCCCCTAGCGGGAGGAGAGCAGTTCTTC. Residues: CASSPLAGGEQFF.

This rearrangement joins TRBV29-1 to TRBJ2-5, with D perhaps given as TRBD1 or TRBD2 (5 bases each). V lost 5 bases to trimming and J lost 7 bases, with 23 bases between them. Germline CDR1 and CDR2: SQVTM and ANQGSEA. The CDR3 sequence is 15 residues long. In DNA form, the CDR3 reads TGCAGCGTTCGCGATTGGCAAGGGGCTGGAGGGACCCAGTACTTC. Residues: CSVRDWQGAGGTQYF.

V usage is TRBV19 and J usage is TRBJ2-1, with 9 positions matching TRBD2. This CDR3 region has 19 residues. Germline loops: CDR1 LNHDA, CDR2 SQIVND (reference sequence). Trimming took 5 bases from V and 7 from J; bases not matched to a gene: 21. CDR3 loop: CASSSQWGGASGVGNEQFF. The CDR3 bases are TGTGCCAGTAGTTCCCAGTGGGGGGGGGCTAGCGGGGTGGGGAATGAGCAGTTCTTC.

This clonotype was seen a handful of times. The J gene is TRBJ1-5, the V gene TRBV7-2; D possibly corresponds to TRBD1 (6 bases). Germline CDR1 SGHTA, CDR2 FQGNSA. Trimming removed 1 base from V and 0 bases from J, with 10 bases in between. There are 16 residues in the CDR3. CDR3 loop: CASSLVGAVSNQPQHF. DNA of the CDR3: TGTGCCAGCAGCTTAGTGGGGGCGGTTAGCAATCAGCCCCAGCATTTT.

This clonotype was seen once. J is TRBJ2-3 and V is TRBV12-3 or TRBV12-4; unclear D gene. The CDR3 sequence is 13 residues long. Trimming removed 6 bases from V and 2 bases from J, with 9 bases in between. The CDR3 DNA is TGTGCCAGCAGACCGGTGAACACAGATACGCAGTATTTT. Its protein product is CASRPVNTDTQYF.

The rearrangement links TRBV12-3 or TRBV12-4 to TRBJ2-1; 11 positions agree with TRBD2. The CDR3 covers 15 residues. V was clipped by 3 bases and J by 6 bases; unmatched bases: 4. DNA for the CDR3: TGTGCCAGCAGTTTTTCTAGCGGGAGGACCAATGAGCAGTTCTTC. Amino acids: CASSFSSGRTNEQFF.

This clonotype has just a few counts. The chain has TRBV27 and TRBJ1-5, with 9 bases fitting TRBD1. The CDR3 loop spans 14 amino acids. Germline V gene data show CDR1 as MNHEY and CDR2 as SMNVEV (reference sequence). The V segment lost 5 bases and the J segment 6 bases; nucleotides outside the gene matches: 5. The chain's CDR3 is CASSPDRGFQPQHF. CDR3 coding DNA: TGTGCCAGCAGTCCAGACAGGGGGTTTCAGCCCCAGCATTTT.

The CDR3 nucleotides read TGTGCCAGCAGTGAAGTTCCAAGAACTAACTATGGCTACACCTTC. Translation gives CASSEVPRTNYGYTF. V is TRBV6-1 and J is TRBJ1-2; the D is unclear. Deletions cut 1 base from V and 0 bases from J, with 9 bases between. The CDR3 contains 15 residues. The germline V gene has CDR1 MNHNS and CDR2 SASEGT.

In this sample, this clonotype turned up many times. The chain is built from TRBV6-1 and TRBJ1-5, with D perhaps matching TRBD1 (5 bases). The CDR3 extends over 14 amino acids. Germline CDR1 is MNHNS and CDR2 is SASEGT. V lost 6 bases, J lost 4 bases, and 13 bases lay in between. In nucleotides, the CDR3 is TGTGCCAGCAGGTTGGGGACGGGGAATCAGCCCCAGCATTTT. Its protein is CASRLGTGNQPQHF.

This clonotype has more than one count but fewer than ten. The chain uses TRBV5-4 and TRBJ2-1, with TRBD1 identical over 7 bases. Germline trimming cut 5 bases from V and 4 bases from J; bases unmatched to any gene: 9. The CDR3 has 15 amino acids. Germline assignment: CDR1 SGHNT and CDR2 YYREEE (reference sequence). CDR3 protein: CASRRDRVSYNEQFF. CDR3 sequence (DNA): TGTGCCAGCAGACGTGACAGGGTGAGTTACAATGAGCAGTTCTTC.

This rearrangement joins TRBV7-6 to TRBJ1-3, with no clear D. The ends were cut back, 3 bases at V and 0 bases at J, with 15 bases in the middle. Germline V CDR1 and CDR2: SGHVS, FNYEAQ. The CDR3 runs to 17 residues. CDR3 sequence reads: CASSFTPLETSGNTIYF. In DNA, the CDR3 is TGTGCCAGCAGCTTTACTCCTCTGGAGACCTCTGGAAACACCATATATTTT.

V gene TRBV20-1 combines with J gene TRBJ2-1; unclear D gene. The CDR3 contains 12 residues. Trimming shortened V by 3 bases and J by 8 bases, and 11 bases separated the two germline ends. The germline V gene encodes CDR1 DFQATT and CDR2 SNEGSKA (reference sequence). DNA for the CDR3: TGCAGTGCTAGCCGCGTCGTCGATGAGCAGTTCTTC. It specifies CSASRVVDEQFF.

This clonotype was recorded a few times. V usage is TRBV12-3 or TRBV12-4 and J usage is TRBJ2-1, with 11 bases identical to TRBD1. The CDR3 is 19 amino acids. The J segment lost 7 bases and the V segment lost 0 bases, leaving 14 bases of the junction unmatched. The CDR3 DNA is TGTGCCAGCAGTTTAGCGGCGGGGTTTGGGACAGGGGGTTTGAATGAGCAGTTCTTC. The encoded protein is CASSLAAGFGTGGLNEQFF.

This clonotype was counted a few times. This sequence joins TRBV6-2 or TRBV6-3 and TRBJ2-1; D possibly corresponds to TRBD2 (5 bases). The CDR3 loop spans 12 amino acids. The V gene's germline CDR1 is MNHEY and CDR2 SVGEGT. V lost 6 bases, J lost 8 bases, and 11 bases lay in between. Here the CDR3 reads CASRAAGDEQFF. For the CDR3, the DNA is TGTGCCAGCAGGGCCGCCGGGGATGAGCAGTTCTTC.